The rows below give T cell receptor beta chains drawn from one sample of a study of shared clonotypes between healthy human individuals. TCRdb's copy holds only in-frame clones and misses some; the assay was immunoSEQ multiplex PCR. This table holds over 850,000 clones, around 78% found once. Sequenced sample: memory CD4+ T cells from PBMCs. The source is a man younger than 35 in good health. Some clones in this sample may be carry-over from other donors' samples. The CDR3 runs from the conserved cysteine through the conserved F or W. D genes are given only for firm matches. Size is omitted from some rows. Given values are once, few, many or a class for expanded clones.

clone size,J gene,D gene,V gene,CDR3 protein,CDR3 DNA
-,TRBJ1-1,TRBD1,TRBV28,CASSPTGYTEAFF,TGTGCCAGCAGTCCGACAGGGTATACTGAAGCTTTCTTT
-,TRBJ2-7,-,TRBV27,CASSLSSLAGSGREQYF,TGTGCCAGCAGTTTATCCTCTCTAGCTGGGAGTGGAAGGGAGCAGTACTTC
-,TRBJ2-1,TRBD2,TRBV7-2,CASIIAVGRTSNEQFF,TGTGCCAGCATCATTGCTGTCGGGAGGACATCCAATGAGCAGTTCTTC
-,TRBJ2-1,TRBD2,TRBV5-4,CASSLGLASYNEQFF,TGTGCCAGCAGCTTGGGACTAGCGTCTTACAATGAGCAGTTCTTC
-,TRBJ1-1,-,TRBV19,CASSIRGITEAFF,TGTGCCAGTAGTATTCGGGGTATCACTGAAGCTTTCTTT
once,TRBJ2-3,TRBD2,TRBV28,CASSLSGAVSTDTQYF,TGTGCCAGCAGTTTAAGCGGGGCGGTGAGCACAGATACGCAGTATTTT
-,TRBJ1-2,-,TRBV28,CASSSPPYGYTF,TGTGCCAGCAGTTCCCCCCCCTATGGCTACACCTTC
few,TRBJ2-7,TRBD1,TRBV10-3,CAISGQAYEQYF,TGTGCCATCAGCGGACAGGCCTACGAGCAGTACTTC
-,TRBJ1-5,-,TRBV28,CASEGRAQPQHF,TGTGCCAGCGAGGGTCGCGCGCAGCCCCAGCATTTT
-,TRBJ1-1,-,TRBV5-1,CASSLEGTYAEAFF,TGCGCCAGCAGCTTAGAAGGGACGTACGCTGAAGCTTTCTTT
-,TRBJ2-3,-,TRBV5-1,CASSFGPGGTDTQYF,TGCGCCAGCAGCTTCGGCCCTGGGGGCACAGATACGCAGTATTTT
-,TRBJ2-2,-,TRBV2,CASKQTVTGELFF,TGTGCCAGCAAGCAGACGGTGACCGGGGAGCTGTTTTTT
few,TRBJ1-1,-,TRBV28,CFWGGLNTEAFF,TGTTTTTGGGGGGGCCTGAACACTGAAGCTTTCTTT
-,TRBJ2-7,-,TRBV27,CASSLNDLMQQYF,TGTGCCAGCAGTTTAAATGACCTGATGCAGCAGTACTTC
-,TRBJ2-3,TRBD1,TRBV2,CASHDRGTDTQYF,TGTGCCAGCCACGACAGGGGGACCGATACGCAGTATTTT
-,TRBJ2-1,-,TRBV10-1,CASSKRVGGPWSEQFF,TGCGCCAGCAGTAAAAGGGTAGGGGGGCCCTGGAGTGAGCAGTTCTTC
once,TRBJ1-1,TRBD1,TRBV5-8,CASSRTGDYTEAFF,TGTGCCAGCAGCCGGACAGGGGATTACACTGAAGCTTTCTTT
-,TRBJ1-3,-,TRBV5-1,CASSPAGTGNTIYF,TGCGCCAGCAGCCCGGCGGGGACAGGAAACACCATATATTTT
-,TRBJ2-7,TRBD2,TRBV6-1,CASSEGGTSGRLGQYF,TGTGCCAGCAGTGAAGGGGGGACTAGCGGGAGACTGGGGCAGTACTTC